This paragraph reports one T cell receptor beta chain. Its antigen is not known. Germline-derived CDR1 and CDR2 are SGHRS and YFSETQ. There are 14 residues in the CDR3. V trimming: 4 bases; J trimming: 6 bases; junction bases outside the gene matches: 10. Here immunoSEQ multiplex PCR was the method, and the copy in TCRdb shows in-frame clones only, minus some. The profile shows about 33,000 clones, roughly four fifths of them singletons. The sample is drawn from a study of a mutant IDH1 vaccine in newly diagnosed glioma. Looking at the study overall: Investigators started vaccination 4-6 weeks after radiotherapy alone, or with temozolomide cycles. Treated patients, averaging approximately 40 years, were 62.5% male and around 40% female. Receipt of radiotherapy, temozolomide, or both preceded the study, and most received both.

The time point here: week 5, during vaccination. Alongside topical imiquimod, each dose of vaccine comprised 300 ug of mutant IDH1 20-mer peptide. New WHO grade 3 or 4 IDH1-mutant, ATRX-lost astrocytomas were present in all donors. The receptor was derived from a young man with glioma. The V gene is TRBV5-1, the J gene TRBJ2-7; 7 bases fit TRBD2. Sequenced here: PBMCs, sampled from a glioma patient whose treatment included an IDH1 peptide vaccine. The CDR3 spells CASSPSGEAVEQYF. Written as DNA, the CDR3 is TGCGCCAGCAGCCCGAGCGGGGAGGCCGTCGAGCAGTACTTC.